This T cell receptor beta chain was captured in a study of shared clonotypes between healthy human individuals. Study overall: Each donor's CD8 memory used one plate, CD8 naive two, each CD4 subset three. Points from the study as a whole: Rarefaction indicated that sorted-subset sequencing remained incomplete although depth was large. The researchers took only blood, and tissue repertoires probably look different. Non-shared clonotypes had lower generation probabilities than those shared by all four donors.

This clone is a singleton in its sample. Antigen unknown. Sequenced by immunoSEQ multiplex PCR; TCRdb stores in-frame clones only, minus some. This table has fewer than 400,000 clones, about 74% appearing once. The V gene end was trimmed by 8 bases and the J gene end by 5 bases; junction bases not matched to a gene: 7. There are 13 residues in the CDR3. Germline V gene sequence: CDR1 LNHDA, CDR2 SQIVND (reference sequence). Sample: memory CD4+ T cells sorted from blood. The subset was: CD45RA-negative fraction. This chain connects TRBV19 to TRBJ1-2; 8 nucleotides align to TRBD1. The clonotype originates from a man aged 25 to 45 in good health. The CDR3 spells CASGAGGGYGYTF. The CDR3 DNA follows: TGTGCCAGTGGGGCAGGGGGCGGTTATGGCTACACCTTC.